The TCR beta chain under discussion was sequenced for a study of low-dose radiotherapy and immunotherapy resistance in tumors. This clonotype has ten or more counts. Its ends do not fully match the called genes, so a read error is possible. Time point of the sample: after trial treatment. Treatment defined: LDRT plus nivolumab, ipilimumab, low-dose cyclophosphamide and aspirin (RACIN trial). Alpha- and beta-chain coverage of first-strand cDNA came from TRAV- and TRBV-specific primers. PCR amplification of the TCRs was performed with Phusion for 20 PCR cycles, and it relied on a constant-region primer together with a V-primer adapter. MiXCR was run by TCRdb on the reads, yielding one entry per CDR3 protein. The sample carries approximately 100,000 distinct CDR3 sequences, less than 25% recorded once. The CDR3 covers 12 residues. Germline V gene lookup returns CDR1 SEHNR and CDR2 FQNEAQ (reference sequence).

The material was PBMCs, obtained after low-dose radiotherapy plus immunotherapy. The clonotype comes from a male donor with prostate cancer. The chain combines TRBV7-9 with TRBJ1-4; D gene uncertain. CDR3: CASSLENEKLFF. DNA for the CDR3: TGTGCCAGCAGTTTAGAAAATGAAAAACTGTTTTTT. The full variable domain, completed using reference TRBV7-9 and TRBJ1-4, is DTGVSQNPRHKITKRGQNVTFRCDPISEHNRLYWYRQTLGQGPEFLTYFQNEAQLEKSRLLSDRFSAERPKGSFSTLEIQRTEQGDSAMYLCASSLENEKLFFGSGTQLSVL.